These T cell receptor beta chains were read from a single sample in a study of shared clonotypes between healthy human individuals. Sequenced by immunoSEQ multiplex PCR; TCRdb stores in-frame clones only, minus some. The table has about 1 million clones, about 74% seen once. The specimen was memory CD4+ T cells sorted from blood. These receptors came from a man between 18 and 35 years old in good health. The CDR3 runs from the conserved cysteine through the conserved F or W. A D gene is named only where the DNA matches it firmly. The size field is filled for only some rows; it gives once, few, many or a size class.

size,J,D,V,CDR3,DNA
-,TRBJ2-4,-,TRBV20-1,CSVLAKNIQYF,TGCAGTGTTCTGGCCAAAAACATTCAGTACTTC
-,TRBJ1-2,-,TRBV21-1,CASIVRDRGNLNYGYTF,TGTGCCAGCATAGTCCGGGACAGGGGGAACCTTAACTATGGCTACACCTTC
-,TRBJ1-3,-,TRBV2,CASSAVEGKNTIYF,TGTGCCAGCAGTGCAGTAGAGGGCAAAAACACCATATATTTT
-,TRBJ2-3,-,TRBV7-8,CASSFRGTTLTDTQYF,TGTGCCAGCAGCTTTAGGGGGACTACCCTCACAGATACGCAGTATTTT
-,TRBJ2-2,-,TRBV10-3,CAISADRTGELFF,TGTGCCATCAGTGCGGACCGCACCGGGGAGCTGTTTTTT
-,TRBJ1-3,TRBD1,TRBV30,CAWDRGSGNTIYF,TGTGCCTGGGACAGGGGTTCTGGAAACACCATATATTTT
-,TRBJ1-1,TRBD1,TRBV5-1,CASSQGQGAVGTEAFF,TGCGCCAGCAGCCAAGGACAGGGGGCTGTTGGCACTGAAGCTTTCTTT
-,TRBJ1-4,TRBD1,TRBV7-2,CASRMTGAEKLFF,TGTGCCAGCAGGATGACAGGGGCTGAAAAACTGTTTTTT
-,TRBJ1-1,-,TRBV7-2,CASSSLHGGAGKNTEAFF,TGTGCCAGCAGCTCCCTTCACGGGGGCGCAGGGAAGAACACTGAAGCTTTCTTT
-,TRBJ2-3,TRBD2,TRBV6-1,CASSEGGGADTQYF,TGTGCCAGCAGTGAAGGGGGGGGAGCAGATACGCAGTATTTT
-,TRBJ2-5,TRBD2,TRBV4-1,CASSQIRLGTSGQETQYF,TGCGCCAGCAGCCAAATTCGACTCGGGACTAGCGGCCAAGAGACCCAGTACTTC
-,TRBJ1-2,TRBD1,TRBV9,CASSASGQTYYGGYTF,TGTGCCAGCAGCGCGTCGGGACAGACATACTATGGGGGCTACACCTTC
-,TRBJ2-7,TRBD1,TRBV9,CASSVGGGLSYEQYF,TGTGCCAGCAGCGTAGGAGGGGGCCTCTCCTACGAGCAGTACTTC
-,TRBJ1-2,-,TRBV6-5,CASSSWASYGYTF,TGTGCCAGCAGTTCGTGGGCCTCCTATGGCTACACCTTC
few,TRBJ2-5,-,TRBV5-1,CASSGEGSKETQYF,TGCGCCAGCAGCGGTGAGGGATCCAAAGAGACCCAGTACTTC
-,TRBJ2-7,TRBD2,TRBV6-5,CASRGGTSGTYEQYF,TGTGCCAGCAGAGGAGGGACTAGCGGGACCTACGAGCAGTACTTC
-,TRBJ2-2,-,TRBV6-1,CASTPGRNTGELFF,TGTGCCAGCACCCCGGGGAGAAACACCGGGGAGCTGTTTTTT
-,TRBJ1-5,-,TRBV15,CATSRDLGEWQPQHF,TGTGCCACCAGCAGAGATCTGGGGGAGTGGCAGCCCCAGCATTTT
-,TRBJ1-1,TRBD1,TRBV4-1,CASSQDRGSTEAFF,TGCGCCAGCAGCCAAGACAGGGGGTCTACTGAAGCTTTCTTT
-,TRBJ2-3,-,TRBV28,CASRTGSLYADTQYF,TGTGCCAGCAGAACCGGGTCTCTATATGCGGATACGCAGTATTTT
-,TRBJ1-5,TRBD1,TRBV2,CATQTGFSNQPQHF,TGTGCCACCCAGACAGGGTTCAGCAATCAGCCCCAGCATTTT
-,TRBJ2-7,-,TRBV5-4,CASSLTATYEQYF,TGTGCCAGCAGTTTGACGGCGACTTACGAGCAGTACTTC
-,TRBJ1-6,TRBD1,TRBV27,CASSDRGIPSPLHF,TGTGCCAGCAGTGACAGGGGAATCCCTTCACCCCTCCACTTT
few,TRBJ1-3,-,TRBV7-9,CASSPRGALGGNTIYF,TGTGCCAGCAGTCCGCGGGGGGCGCTGGGAGGAAACACCATATATTTT
-,TRBJ1-1,TRBD1,TRBV5-1,CASSLHGQGSYTEAFF,TGCGCCAGCAGCTTGCACGGACAGGGGAGTTACACTGAAGCTTTCTTT
-,TRBJ1-6,TRBD1,TRBV30,CAWQFSTGLNSPLHF,TGTGCCTGGCAGTTTTCGACAGGGCTGAATTCACCCCTCCACTTT
-,TRBJ2-2,-,TRBV4-1,CASSQDPGKVNTGELFF,TGCGCCAGCAGCCAAGATCCCGGGAAGGTAAACACCGGGGAGCTGTTTTTT
-,TRBJ2-3,-,TRBV7-2,CASSSLDWATDTQYF,TGTGCCAGCAGCTCCCTTGATTGGGCGACAGATACGCAGTATTTT
-,TRBJ1-1,TRBD1,TRBV5-5,CASSSDRPGEAFF,TGTGCCAGCAGCTCGGACAGGCCAGGTGAAGCTTTCTTT
few,TRBJ2-2,TRBD1,TRBV28,CASTSLQGAGELFF,TGTGCCAGCACATCTTTACAGGGGGCCGGGGAGCTGTTTTTT
-,TRBJ2-6,TRBD1,TRBV7-2,CASTFRTGGLGAGANVLTF,TGTGCCAGCACCTTCCGGACAGGGGGCCTCGGAGCTGGGGCCAACGTCCTGACTTTC
-,TRBJ1-6,TRBD1,TRBV6-5,CASSSSQGNSPLHF,TGTGCCAGCAGTTCCTCACAGGGGAACTCACCCCTCCACTTT
-,TRBJ2-7,-,TRBV19,CASTPPGRYRNEQYF,TGTGCCAGTACTCCACCCGGAAGATATCGAAACGAGCAGTACTTC
few,TRBJ2-5,-,TRBV7-7,CASSLLETQYF,TGTGCTAGCAGCTTACTTGAGACCCAGTACTTC
-,TRBJ1-4,-,TRBV18,CASSPQGPGTNEKLFF,TGTGCCAGCTCACCTCAGGGCCCGGGAACTAATGAAAAACTGTTTTTT
once,TRBJ1-2,TRBD1,TRBV27,CASSFARSDRPNYGYTF,TGTGCCAGCAGTTTCGCCCGATCGGACAGGCCTAACTATGGCTACACCTTC
-,TRBJ2-5,TRBD2,TRBV6-1,CASSLSGGLETQYF,TGTGCCAGCAGTCTCAGCGGGGGGTTAGAGACCCAGTACTTC
-,TRBJ1-1,-,TRBV28,CASRGAGWAFF,TGTGCCAGCAGGGGAGCAGGGTGGGCTTTCTTT
-,TRBJ1-5,TRBD1,TRBV6-6,CASRWTGRGQPQHF,TGTGCCAGCAGATGGACAGGACGGGGTCAGCCCCAGCATTTT
-,TRBJ2-7,TRBD1,TRBV28,CASSLSRDRGYEQYF,TGTGCCAGCAGTTTATCCCGTGACAGGGGCTACGAGCAGTACTTC
-,TRBJ1-6,-,TRBV21-1,CASSKIGGVSPLHF,TGTGCCAGCAGCAAAATTGGGGGGGTTTCACCCCTCCACTTT
-,TRBJ1-6,-,TRBV6-1,CASSHPHRDNSPLHF,TGTGCCAGCAGTCACCCCCACCGGGATAATTCACCCCTCCACTTT
few,TRBJ1-5,-,TRBV19,CASSKEGSNQPQHF,TGTGCCAGTAGTAAAGAAGGCAGCAATCAGCCCCAGCATTTT
-,TRBJ1-6,TRBD1,TRBV7-8,CASSSRDRVPAFNSPLHF,TGTGCCAGCAGCTCCCGGGACAGGGTGCCGGCTTTTAATTCACCCCTCCACTTT
once,TRBJ1-2,TRBD1,TRBV6-1,CASSESTGGWKGGGYTF,TGTGCCAGCAGTGAATCTACAGGGGGCTGGAAGGGTGGAGGCTACACCTTC
once,TRBJ2-6,TRBD1,TRBV5-1,CASSQGDSSGANVLTF,TGCGCCAGCAGCCAAGGGGACAGCTCTGGGGCCAACGTCCTGACTTTC
few,TRBJ2-1,-,TRBV19,CASSSWDEQFF,TGTGCCAGTAGCTCCTGGGATGAGCAGTTCTTC
-,TRBJ1-2,TRBD1,TRBV18,CASSPTGGDGYTF,TGTGCCAGCTCACCTACAGGGGGCGACGGCTACACCTTC
-,TRBJ2-7,-,TRBV27,CARLGLHEQYF,TGTGCCAGGCTTGGGTTACACGAGCAGTACTTC
-,TRBJ1-6,-,TRBV4-1,CASSQEEGSSYNSPLHF,TGCGCCAGCAGCCAGGAGGAGGGTAGCTCCTATAATTCACCCCTCCACTTT
-,TRBJ1-4,-,TRBV6-1,CASRQGPATNEKLFF,TGTGCCAGCCGCCAGGGCCCTGCAACTAATGAAAAACTGTTTTTT
-,TRBJ1-6,TRBD1,TRBV27,CASTLYRDRGNSPLHF,TGTGCCAGCACCCTATACCGGGACAGGGGAAATTCACCCCTCCACTTT
-,TRBJ2-5,TRBD1,TRBV5-1,CASSLVGTEETQYF,TGCGCCAGCAGCTTGGTAGGGACAGAAGAGACCCAGTACTTC
-,TRBJ2-5,TRBD1,TRBV27,CASSLSATGGRETQYF,TGTGCCAGCAGTTTATCCGCGACAGGGGGACGGGAGACCCAGTACTTC